This is a list of T cell receptor beta chains from one sample in a study of CD8+ T cells in alopecia areata. Measured with immunoSEQ multiplex PCR; TCRdb has only the in-frame clones, and not every one. The sample yields some 200,000 clones, more than 55% seen once. Here the sequenced sample was CD4+ T cells sorted from blood, taken at week 4, from a patient treated with tofacitinib. The receptors shown here come from a human donor with alopecia areata. Each CDR3 is given with its conserved first and last residue. The D gene is left open where the match is weak. Clone size is shown for a subset of rows, as once, few, many or a class of expanded clone.

CDR3 | DNA | size | V | D | J
CASRLSDRGDTEAFF | TGTGCCAGCAGACTTTCGGACCGTGGGGACACTGAAGCTTTCTTT | once | TRBV2 | . | TRBJ1-1
CASSSPDRDGYTF | TGTGCCAGCAGTTCCCCGGACAGGGACGGCTACACCTTC | . | TRBV28 | TRBD1 | TRBJ1-2
CASSYPVPGGEQYF | TGTGCCAGCAGTTACCCCGTCCCCGGCGGCGAGCAGTACTTC | . | TRBV6-6 | . | TRBJ2-7
CASSLVGQNEAFF | TGTGCCAGCAGCTTAGTAGGGCAGAATGAAGCTTTCTTT | . | TRBV7-2 | . | TRBJ1-1
CSVKGGLINYGYTF | TGCAGCGTGAAGGGGGGTCTCATTAACTATGGCTACACCTTC | . | TRBV29-1 | . | TRBJ1-2
CASSQDSRTGQSYTQYF | TGCGCCAGCAGCCAAGATTCCCGGACAGGGCAATCATATACGCAGTATTTT | . | TRBV4-1 | TRBD1 | TRBJ2-3
CAWSVQGAVGYTF | TGTGCCTGGAGTGTGCAGGGGGCGGTTGGCTACACCTTC | . | TRBV30 | TRBD1 | TRBJ1-2
CASSLYFNQPQHF | TGTGCCAGCAGTTTATACTTCAATCAGCCCCAGCATTTT | . | TRBV27 | . | TRBJ1-5
CASSLGWGDTQYF | TGTGCCAGCAGCTTAGGGTGGGGGGATACGCAGTATTTT | . | TRBV7-2 | . | TRBJ2-3
CASSWDSRSYEQYF | TGCGCCAGCAGCTGGGACAGTCGCTCCTACGAGCAGTACTTC | . | TRBV5-1 | TRBD1 | TRBJ2-7
CAWREWRSKNTEAFF | TGTGCCTGGAGGGAGTGGCGGAGTAAGAACACTGAAGCTTTCTTT | . | TRBV30 | . | TRBJ1-1
CATSRDLAGRETQYF | TGTGCCACCAGCAGAGATTTGGCGGGGCGAGAGACCCAGTACTTC | . | TRBV15 | . | TRBJ2-5
CAWSGANVLTF | TGTGCCTGGAGTGGGGCCAACGTCCTGACTTTC | . | TRBV30 | . | TRBJ2-6
CASSPAANTGELFF | TGTGCCAGCAGCCCCGCGGCGAACACCGGGGAGCTGTTTTTT | . | TRBV7-2 | . | TRBJ2-2
CALGTDYSNQPQHF | TGTGCCCTCGGGACAGATTATAGCAATCAGCCCCAGCATTTT | . | TRBV30 | TRBD1 | TRBJ1-5
CASSRQGTGELFF | TGTGCCAGCAGTCGACAGGGAACCGGGGAGCTGTTTTTT | . | TRBV6-5 | TRBD1 | TRBJ2-2
CASDPDRVLTPNTEAFF | TGTGCCTCAGACCCAGACAGGGTCCTTACTCCGAACACTGAAGCTTTCTTT | . | TRBV30 | TRBD1 | TRBJ1-1
CASSYRGNPNTEAFF | TGTGCCAGCAGCTACCGGGGGAACCCCAACACTGAAGCTTTCTTT | . | TRBV11-2 | . | TRBJ1-1
CASSGAGANVLTF | TGTGCCAGTAGTGGGGCTGGGGCCAACGTCCTGACTTTC | few | TRBV25-1 | . | TRBJ2-6
CSVDSLDSYNYGYTF | TGCAGCGTTGACTCTTTGGACAGTTATAACTATGGCTACACCTTC | few | TRBV29-1 | . | TRBJ1-2